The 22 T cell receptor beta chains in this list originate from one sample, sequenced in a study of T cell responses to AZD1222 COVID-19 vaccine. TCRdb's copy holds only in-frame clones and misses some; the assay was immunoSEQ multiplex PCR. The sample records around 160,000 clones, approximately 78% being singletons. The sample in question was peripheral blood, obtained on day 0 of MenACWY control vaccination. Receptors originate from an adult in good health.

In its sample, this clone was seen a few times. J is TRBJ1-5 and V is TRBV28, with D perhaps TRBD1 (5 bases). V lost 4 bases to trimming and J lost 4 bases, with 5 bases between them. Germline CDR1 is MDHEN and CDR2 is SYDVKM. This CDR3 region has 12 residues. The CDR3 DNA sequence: TGTGCCAGCAGTTACAGGAATCAGCCCCAGCATTTT. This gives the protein CASSYRNQPQHF.

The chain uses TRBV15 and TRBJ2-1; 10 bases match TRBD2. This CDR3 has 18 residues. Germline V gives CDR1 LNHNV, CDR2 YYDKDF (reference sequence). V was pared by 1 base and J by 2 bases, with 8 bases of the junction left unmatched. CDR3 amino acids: CATSRGSLLAGAYNEQFF. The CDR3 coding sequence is TGTGCCACCAGCAGAGGGTCCCTCCTAGCGGGGGCCTACAATGAGCAGTTCTTC.

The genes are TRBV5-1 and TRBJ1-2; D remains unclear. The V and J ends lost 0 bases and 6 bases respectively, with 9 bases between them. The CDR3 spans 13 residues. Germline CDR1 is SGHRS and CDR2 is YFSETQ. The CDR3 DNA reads TGCGCCAGCAGCTTGGTGAACAACGATGGCTACACCTTC. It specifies CASSLVNNDGYTF. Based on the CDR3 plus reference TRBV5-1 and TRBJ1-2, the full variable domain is KAGVTQTPRYLIKTRGQQVTLSCSPISGHRSVSWYQQTPGQGLQFLFEYFSETQRNKGNFPGRFSGRQFSNSRSEMNVSTLELGDSALYLCASSLVNNDGYTFGSGTRLTVV.

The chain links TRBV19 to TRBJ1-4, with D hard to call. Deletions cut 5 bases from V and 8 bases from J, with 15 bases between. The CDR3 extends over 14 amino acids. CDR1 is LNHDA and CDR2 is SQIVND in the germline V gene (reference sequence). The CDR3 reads CASSSPGADEKLFF. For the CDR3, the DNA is TGTGCCAGTAGTTCTCCGGGAGCGGACGAAAAACTGTTTTTT.

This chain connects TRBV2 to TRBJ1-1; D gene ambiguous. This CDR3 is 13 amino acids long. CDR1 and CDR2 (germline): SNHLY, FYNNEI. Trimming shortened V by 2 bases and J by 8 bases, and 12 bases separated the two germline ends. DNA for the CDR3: TGTGCCAGCAGTGAAAGAGAAGGCAGGGAAGCTTTCTTT. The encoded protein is CASSEREGREAFF.

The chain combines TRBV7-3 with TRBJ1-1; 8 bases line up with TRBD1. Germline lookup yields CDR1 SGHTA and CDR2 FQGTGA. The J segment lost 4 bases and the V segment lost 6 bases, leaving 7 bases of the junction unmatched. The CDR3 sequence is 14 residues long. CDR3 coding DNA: TGTGCCAGCAGGCAACAGGGGGACAGCACTGAAGCTTTCTTT. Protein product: CASRQQGDSTEAFF.

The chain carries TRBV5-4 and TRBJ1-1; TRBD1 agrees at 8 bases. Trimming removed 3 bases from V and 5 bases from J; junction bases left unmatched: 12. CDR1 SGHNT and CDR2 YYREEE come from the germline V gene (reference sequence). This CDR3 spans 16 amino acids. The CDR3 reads CASSSARQGRRTEAFF. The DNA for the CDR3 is TGTGCCAGCAGCTCCGCAAGACAGGGGCGGAGAACTGAAGCTTTCTTT.

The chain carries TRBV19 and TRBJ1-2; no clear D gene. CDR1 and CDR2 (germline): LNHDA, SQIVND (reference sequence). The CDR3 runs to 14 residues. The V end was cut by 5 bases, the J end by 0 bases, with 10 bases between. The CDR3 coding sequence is TGTGCCAGTAGTGCCTTGAATACTAACTATGGCTACACCTTC. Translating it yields CASSALNTNYGYTF.

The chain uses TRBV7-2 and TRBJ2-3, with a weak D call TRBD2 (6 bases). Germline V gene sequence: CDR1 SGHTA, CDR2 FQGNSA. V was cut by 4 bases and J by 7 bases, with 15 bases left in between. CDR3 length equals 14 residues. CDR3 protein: CASSSGGSFNTQYF. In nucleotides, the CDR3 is TGTGCCAGCAGCTCTGGGGGGTCTTTCAATACGCAGTATTTT.

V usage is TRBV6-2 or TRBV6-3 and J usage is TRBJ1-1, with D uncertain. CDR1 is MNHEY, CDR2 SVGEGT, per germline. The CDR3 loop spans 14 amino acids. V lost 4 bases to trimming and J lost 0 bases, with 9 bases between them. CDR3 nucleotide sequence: TGTGCCAGCAGTTCACCCTCCATGAACACTGAAGCTTTCTTT. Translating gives CASSSPSMNTEAFF.

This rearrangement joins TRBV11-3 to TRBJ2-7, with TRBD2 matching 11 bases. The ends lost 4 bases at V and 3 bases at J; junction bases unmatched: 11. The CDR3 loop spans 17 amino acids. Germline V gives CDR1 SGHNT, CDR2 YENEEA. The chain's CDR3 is CASSYPLTSGGYYEQYF. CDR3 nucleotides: TGTGCCAGCAGCTACCCCCTTACTAGCGGGGGTTACTACGAGCAGTACTTC.

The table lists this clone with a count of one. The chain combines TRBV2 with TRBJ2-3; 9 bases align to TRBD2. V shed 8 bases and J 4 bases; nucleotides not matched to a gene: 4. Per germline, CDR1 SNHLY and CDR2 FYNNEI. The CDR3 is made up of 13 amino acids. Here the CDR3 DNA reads TGTGCCAGCCTCGCGGGGGGGGCAGATACGCAGTATTTT. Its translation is CASLAGGADTQYF.

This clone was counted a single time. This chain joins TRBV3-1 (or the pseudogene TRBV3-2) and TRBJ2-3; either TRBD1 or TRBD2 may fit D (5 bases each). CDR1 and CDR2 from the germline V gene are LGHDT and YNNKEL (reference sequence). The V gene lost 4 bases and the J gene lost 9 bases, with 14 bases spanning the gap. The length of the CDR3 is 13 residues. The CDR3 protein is CASSLGPWDTQYF. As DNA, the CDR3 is TGTGCCAGCAGCCTGGGCCCCTGGGACACGCAGTATTTT.

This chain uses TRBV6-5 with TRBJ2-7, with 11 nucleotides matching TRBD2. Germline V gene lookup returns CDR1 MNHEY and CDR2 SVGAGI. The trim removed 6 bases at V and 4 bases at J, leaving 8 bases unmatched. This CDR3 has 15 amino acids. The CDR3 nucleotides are TGTGCCAGCAGCCCCTCTAGCGGGGGGCTTTACGAGCAGTACTTC. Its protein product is CASSPSSGGLYEQYF.

The CDR3: CASSIAGGSYEQYF. CDR3 nucleotide sequence: TGTGCCAGTAGTATAGCGGGGGGCTCCTACGAGCAGTACTTC. The rearrangement links TRBV19 to TRBJ2-7; 7 bases are a match to TRBD2. V gave up 1 base and J gave up 0 bases; unmatched junction bases: 0. CDR3 length: 14 residues. From germline, CDR1 is LNHDA and CDR2 SQIVND (reference sequence).

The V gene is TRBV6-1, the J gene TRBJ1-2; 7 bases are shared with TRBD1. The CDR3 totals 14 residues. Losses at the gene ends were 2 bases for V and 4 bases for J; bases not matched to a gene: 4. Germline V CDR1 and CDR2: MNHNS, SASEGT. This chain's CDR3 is CASSEWEGAYGYTF. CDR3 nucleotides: TGTGCCAGCAGTGAATGGGAGGGGGCCTATGGCTACACCTTC.

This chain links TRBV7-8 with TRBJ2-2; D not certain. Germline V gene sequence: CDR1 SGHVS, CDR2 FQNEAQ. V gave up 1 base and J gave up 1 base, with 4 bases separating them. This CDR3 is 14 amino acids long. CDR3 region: CASSLEWNTGELFF. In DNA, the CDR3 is TGTGCCAGCAGCTTAGAATGGAACACCGGGGAGCTGTTTTTT.

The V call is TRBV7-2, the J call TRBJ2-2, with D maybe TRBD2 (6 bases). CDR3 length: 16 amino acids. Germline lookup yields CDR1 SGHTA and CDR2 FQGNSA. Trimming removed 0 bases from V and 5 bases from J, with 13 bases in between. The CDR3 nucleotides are TGTGCCAGCAGCTTAGCGTCTAGCGTTAGTACCGGGGAGCTGTTTTTT. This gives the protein CASSLASSVSTGELFF.

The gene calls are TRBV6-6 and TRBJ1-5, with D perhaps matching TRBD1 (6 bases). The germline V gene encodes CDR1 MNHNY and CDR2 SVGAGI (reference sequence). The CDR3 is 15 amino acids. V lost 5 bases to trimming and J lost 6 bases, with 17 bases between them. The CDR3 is CASSISGGVGQPQHF. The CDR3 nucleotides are TGTGCCAGCAGTATATCCGGGGGCGTAGGTCAGCCCCAGCATTTT.

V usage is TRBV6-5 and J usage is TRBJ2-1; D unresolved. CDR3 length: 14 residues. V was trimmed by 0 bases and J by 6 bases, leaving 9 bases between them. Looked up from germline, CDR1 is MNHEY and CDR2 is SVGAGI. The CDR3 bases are TGTGCCAGCAGTTACTCGTATATGGTCAATGAGCAGTTCTTC. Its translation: CASSYSYMVNEQFF.

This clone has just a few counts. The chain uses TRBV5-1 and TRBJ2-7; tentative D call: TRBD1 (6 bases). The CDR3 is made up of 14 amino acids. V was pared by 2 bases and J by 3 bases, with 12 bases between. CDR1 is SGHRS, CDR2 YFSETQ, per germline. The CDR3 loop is CASSLQGPDYEQYF. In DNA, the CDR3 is TGCGCCAGCAGCTTACAGGGACCCGACTACGAGCAGTACTTC.

The CDR3 region is CASRNAGNEQFF. In DNA form, the CDR3 reads TGTGCCAGCAGAAACGCGGGCAATGAGCAGTTCTTC. This chain links TRBV7-3 with TRBJ2-1; tentative D call: TRBD2 (5 bases). Germline-derived CDR1 and CDR2 are SGHTA and FQGTGA. The CDR3 consists of 12 residues. The V end was cut by 6 bases, the J end by 6 bases, with 9 bases between.